This T cell receptor beta chain was obtained from a study of T-cell memory formation after mild COVID-19. For the study at large: TCR clusters mostly belonged to single donors. Points from the study as a whole: Second-wave clones with a day 37 peak had unconfirmed SARS-CoV-2 specificity.

Germline CDR1 reads SGHTA; CDR2 reads FQGTGA. Trimming shortened V by 3 bases and J by 3 bases, and 8 bases separated the two germline ends. The CDR3 runs 13 residues. This clonotype was counted only a few times. Its antigen is undetermined. cDNA libraries for TCR alpha and TCR beta, carrying sample barcodes and UMIs, came from 5'RACE with constant-segment primers. Via MiXCR, TCRdb re-called the 5' RACE reads, giving one row per CDR3 protein. The sample holds hundreds of thousands of distinct CDR3 sequences, approximately 15% seen once. The source of this sequence is a young man who had mild COVID-19 (a few samples of this study predate the infection). Cell type and time point are not known. Sequencing input: PBMCs or a T cell subset sorted from them (not recorded which). The rearrangement links TRBV7-3 to TRBJ2-5, with unresolved D. Written as DNA, the CDR3 is TGTGCCAGCAGCTTCGGAGCAAAAGAGACCCAGTACTTC. This gives the protein CASSFGAKETQYF.